The 12 T cell receptor beta chains listed next were all sequenced from one sample in a study of glioma-infiltrating T cells (TCRdb year 2016). Sequencing was performed on an Illumina MiSeq. The iRepertoire nested amplicon-rescue multiplex PCR (arm-PCR) platform was used to amplify TCR alpha and beta CDR3 regions from RNA. TCRdb reanalyzed the raw reads on its own, using fastp at Q25 for trimming and MiXCR for clone calling, and kept in-frame beta chains. Rows with a matching CDR3 protein are joined into one entry that keeps the most common DNA and genes. The sample table shows more than 95,000 distinct CDR3 sequences, and about 30% are seen once. The ten largest clonotypes hold 40% to 45% of the sample. The sequencing input was glioma tissue, nonneoplastic brain tissue, or PBMCs (not recorded which). The receptors were sampled from a human donor with low-grade glioma or glioblastoma, undergoing nonglioma brain surgery, or in good health (not recorded which).

Comments on this clonotype: Being one base from a much bigger clone, this may be a read error. The chain recombines TRBV20-1 with TRBJ2-7; the D gene is possibly TRBD1 (6 bases). CDR3 length: 14 residues. Germline V gene lookup returns CDR1 DFQATT and CDR2 SNEGSKA (reference sequence). With 7 bases removed from V and 4 bases from J, the gap between germline ends came to 20 bases. This CDR3 reads CSDSQGIPPYEQYF. The CDR3 region has the DNA TGCAGTGATAGCCAGGGGATCCCCCCGTACGAGCAGTACTTC.

The chain recombines TRBV6-1 with TRBJ2-7, with 8 bases identical to TRBD1. V shed 6 bases, J shed 5 bases, and the junction held 9 bases outside the gene matches. This CDR3 has 14 residues. From germline, CDR1 is MNHNS and CDR2 SASEGT. Here the CDR3 reads CASRTGQGANEQYF. In nucleotides, the CDR3 is TGTGCCAGCAGAACTGGCCAGGGGGCAAACGAGCAGTACTTC.

The chain joins TRBV18 to TRBJ1-2; 7 bases map to TRBD1. Germline V gene lookup returns CDR1 KGHSH and CDR2 LQKENI. Trimming cost V 6 bases and J 3 bases; bases outside gene matches: 13. CDR3 size: 16 residues. The CDR3 reads CASSKDRQGTHYGYTF. CDR3 sequence (DNA): TGTGCCAGCTCGAAAGACCGACAGGGAACCCACTATGGCTACACCTTC.

This clonotype was counted ten times or more. This chain uses TRBV7-2 with TRBJ2-1; D tentatively reads TRBD1 or TRBD2 (5 bases each). Germline CDR1 SGHTA, CDR2 FQGNSA. Trimming took off 5 bases at V and 4 bases at J, with 18 bases between the two ends. This CDR3 has 16 amino acids. The CDR3 reads CASSGTTALPYNEQFF. DNA for the CDR3: TGTGCCAGCAGCGGGACGACAGCGCTTCCGTACAATGAGCAGTTCTTC.

The sample holds many counts of this clonotype. The chain joins TRBV20-1 to TRBJ2-5; D remains unclear. Trimming cost V 6 bases and J 3 bases, with 11 bases left between them. Per the germline V gene, CDR1 is DFQATT and CDR2 is SNEGSKA (reference sequence). The CDR3 runs 12 residues. CDR3 coding DNA: TGCAGTGCCCTACACAATAAAGAGACCCAGTACTTC. It is translated as CSALHNKETQYF.

Comment on this clonotype: A much larger clone differs from this one at a single base, so this may be a read error. The chain employs TRBV20-1 and TRBJ2-7, with TRBD2 matching over 9 bases. The V segment lost 4 bases and the J segment 6 bases; nucleotides outside the gene matches: 13. Germline V gene data show CDR1 as DFQATT and CDR2 as SNEGSKA (reference sequence). There are 15 residues in the CDR3. For the CDR3, the DNA is TGCAGTGCTAATCAACCCAGCGGGGGGAGAGTCGAGCAGTACTTC. Its protein product is CSANQPSGGRVEQYF.

Only a few counts were recorded for this clonotype. The chain links TRBV4-3 to TRBJ1-4; TRBD1 is a possible D gene (5 bases). Germline values: CDR1 LGHNA, CDR2 YSLEER. The CDR3 consists of 18 residues. The ends were cut back, 3 bases at V and 8 bases at J, with 25 bases in the middle. The CDR3 DNA is TGCGCCAGCAGCCAGATGGGAATGGGGCGGGTTAGAGGAGAAAAACTGTTTTTT. Its translation: CASSQMGMGRVRGEKLFF.

Many counts were recorded for this clonotype. The chain employs TRBV3-1 and TRBJ1-1, with D tentatively TRBD1 (5 bases). Deletions cut 4 bases from V and 1 base from J, with 13 bases between. Per germline, CDR1 LGHDT and CDR2 YNNKEL (reference sequence). The CDR3 contains 15 residues. CDR3 nucleotide sequence: TGTGCCAGCAGCCCCAGAGGGGTCCAGAACACTGAAGCTTTCTTT. Translating it yields CASSPRGVQNTEAFF.

This clonotype was found many times. V and J are TRBV20-1 and TRBJ2-5; D may be TRBD1 (6 bases). The ends were cut back, 0 bases at V and 7 bases at J, with 9 bases in the middle. Germline V gene lookup returns CDR1 DFQATT and CDR2 SNEGSKA (reference sequence). The length of the CDR3 is 12 residues. CDR3 in amino acids: CSARDLQGTQYF. CDR3 coding DNA: TGCAGTGCTAGAGACCTACAGGGGACCCAGTACTTC.

This clonotype occurred once. This chain uses TRBV6-5 with TRBJ2-1; TRBD2 matches at 9 bases. The germline V gene encodes CDR1 MNHEY and CDR2 SVGAGI. The CDR3 runs to 19 residues. The V segment lost 2 bases and the J segment 4 bases; nucleotides outside the gene matches: 15. The CDR3 loop is CASSYERGTSRGTYNEQFF. DNA of the CDR3: TGTGCCAGCAGTTACGAGAGGGGGACTAGCAGGGGGACTTACAATGAGCAGTTCTTC.

Concerning this clonotype: The junction departs from the called germline gene at one end, perhaps through a read error. The rearrangement uses TRBV14 and TRBJ2-7; D not certain. Germline CDR1 and CDR2: SGHDN and FVKESK. The CDR3 covers 13 residues. The CDR3 bases are TGTGCCAGCAGCCAAGACCTGGTATCACCCCTCCACTTC. Protein product: CASSQDLVSPLHF.

About this clonotype: This clone may be a read error of a much larger clone one base away. The gene calls are TRBV2 and TRBJ1-2; D gene ambiguous. Per germline, CDR1 SNHLY and CDR2 FYNNEI. There are 15 residues in the CDR3. The V end lost 6 bases, the J end lost 7 bases, and 21 bases lay between the germline ends. CDR3 residues: CASSPFEGRLSGYTF. CDR3 coding DNA: TGTGCCAGCAGCCCCTTCGAGGGCAGGTTATCTGGCTACACCTTC. The full variable domain, its missing parts supplied by reference TRBV2 and TRBJ1-2, is EPEVTQTPSHQVTQMGQEVILRCVPISNHLYFYWYRQILGQKVEFLVSFYNNEISEKSEIFDDQFSVERPDGSNFTLKIRSTKLEDSAMYFCASSPFEGRLSGYTFGSGTRLTVV.